This record looks at one TCR beta chain sequence and its context. The assay was immunoSEQ multiplex PCR, and TCRdb's table has in-frame clones only and misses some. The data hold 40,000 to 50,000 clones, with just under 85% observed a single time. The data stem from a study of OX40 agonist ivuxolimab in advanced cancers. The receptor comes from an adult with an advanced solid tumor such as melanoma, head and neck, liver or kidney cancer. This specimen was CD4+ or CD8+ T cells sorted from blood, taken in a trial of the OX40 agonist ivuxolimab.

The chain's CDR3 is CASSLAAGGILLNTEAFF. In nucleotides, the CDR3 is TGTGCCAGCAGCTTGGCGGCAGGGGGCATACTCCTGAACACTGAAGCTTTCTTT. The V gene is TRBV5-6, the J gene TRBJ1-1, with 8 bases matching TRBD1. The CDR3 extends over 18 amino acids. After removal of 0 bases from V and 0 bases from J, the junction contained 10 bases not matched to a gene. Germline V gene lookup returns CDR1 SGHDT and CDR2 YYEEEE.